This TCR beta chain was retrieved from a study of control samples from healthy donors and cancer patients. Sequencing used immunoSEQ multiplex PCR; TCRdb keeps in-frame clones, though not all of them. The profile shows some 150,000 clones, nearly 96% of them singletons. Trimming shortened V by 7 bases and J by 7 bases, and 13 bases separated the two germline ends. The CDR3 length is 12 residues. This sequence was found in a woman aged 25 to 39 in good health. This sequence joins TRBV12-3 or TRBV12-4 and TRBJ1-1, with unresolved D. The sample was blood. The CDR3 is CASTSNRVEAFF. CDR3 nucleotide sequence: TGTGCCAGCACCTCGAACCGGGTTGAAGCTTTCTTT.